This TCR beta chain was captured by sequencing in a study of cytomegalovirus exposure and HLA in healthy donors. Study in general: Samples from HLA-typed donors yielded about 85 million unique TCRs in an early data release.

The PCR ran on 60 Vbeta and 13 Jbeta primers. The table came from immunoSEQ multiplex PCR; TCRdb's copy has only in-frame clones and leaves some out. The data contain 150,000 to 200,000 clones, under 70% of them singletons. Trimming at V came to 7 bases and at J to 5 bases, leaving 10 bases not matched to a gene. Germline CDR1 is SNHLY and CDR2 is FYNNEI. The CDR3 runs to 15 residues. The sequence came from a man aged 25 to 40 in good health and CMV-seropositive. The sample taken for sequencing was PBMCs. V usage is TRBV2 and J usage is TRBJ1-4; 7 bases agree with TRBD1. The CDR3 coding sequence is TGTGCCAGCATCCACCGGGACAGACGCAATGAAAAACTGTTTTTT. It yields the protein CASIHRDRRNEKLFF.